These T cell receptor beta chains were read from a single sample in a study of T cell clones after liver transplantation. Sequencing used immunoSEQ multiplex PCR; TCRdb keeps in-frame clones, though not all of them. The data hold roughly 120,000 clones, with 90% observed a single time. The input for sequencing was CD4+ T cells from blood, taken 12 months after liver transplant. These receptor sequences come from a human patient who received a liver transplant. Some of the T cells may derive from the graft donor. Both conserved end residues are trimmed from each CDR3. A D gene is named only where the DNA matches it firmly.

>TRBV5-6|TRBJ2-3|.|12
ASRGTPPTDTQY
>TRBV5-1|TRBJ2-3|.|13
ASSFSGAETDTQY
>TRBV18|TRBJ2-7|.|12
ASHPEVLSYEQY
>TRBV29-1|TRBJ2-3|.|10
SVVAGTDTQY
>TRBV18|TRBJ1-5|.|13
ASSPPGASNQPQH
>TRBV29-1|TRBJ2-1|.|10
SAERAQGEQF
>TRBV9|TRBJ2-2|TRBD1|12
ASSLRQGAGELF
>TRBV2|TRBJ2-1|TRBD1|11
ASTGQIYNEQF
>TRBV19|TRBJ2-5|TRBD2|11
ASIRGLAEPQY
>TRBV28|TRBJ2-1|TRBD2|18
ASSYGATGVLAGVGNEQF
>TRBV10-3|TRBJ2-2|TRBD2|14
AISGTSGSVIGELF
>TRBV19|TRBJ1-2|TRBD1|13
ASIPSADRDYGYT
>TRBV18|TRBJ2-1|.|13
ASSPPKGLANEQF
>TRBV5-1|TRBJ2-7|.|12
ASSAWDFPERQY
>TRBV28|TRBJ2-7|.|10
ASKGSSGEQY
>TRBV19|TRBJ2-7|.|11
ASSRLASYEQY
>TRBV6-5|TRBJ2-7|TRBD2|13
ASSIRGVYPSEQY
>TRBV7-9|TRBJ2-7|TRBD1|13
ASSSSGTGINEQY
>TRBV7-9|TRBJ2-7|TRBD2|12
ASSPRTSDYEQY
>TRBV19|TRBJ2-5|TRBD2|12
ASSIDRREDAQY
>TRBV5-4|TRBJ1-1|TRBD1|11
ASSKGQGLEAF
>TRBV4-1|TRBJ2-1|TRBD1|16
ASSQESPRGLLYNEQF
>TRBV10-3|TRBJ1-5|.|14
AISPGPTGSNQPQH
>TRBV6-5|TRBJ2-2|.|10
ASSPNTGELF
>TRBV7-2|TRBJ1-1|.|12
ASSLVTLNTEAF
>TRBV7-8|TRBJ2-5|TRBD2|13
ASSLAHSGSRTQY
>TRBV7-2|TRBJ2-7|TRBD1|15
ASSLGGAGQGPHEQY
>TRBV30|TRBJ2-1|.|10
AWRGRSGEQF
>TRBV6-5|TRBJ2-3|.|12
ASSPSGSTDTQY
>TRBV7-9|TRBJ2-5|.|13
ASSLGGPAQETQY
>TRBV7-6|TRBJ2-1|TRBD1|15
ASSLAPTGGAYNEQF
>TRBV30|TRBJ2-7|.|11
AWSRDRRQEQY
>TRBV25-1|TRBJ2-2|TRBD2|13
ASTLAGGKTGELF
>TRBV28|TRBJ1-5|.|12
ASSSTGINQPQH
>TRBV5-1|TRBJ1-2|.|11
ASSLADNYGYT
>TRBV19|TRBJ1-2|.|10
ATSQPYGGYT
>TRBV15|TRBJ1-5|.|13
ATSRDNVVFQPQH
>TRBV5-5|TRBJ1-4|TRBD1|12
ASNGGQINEKLF
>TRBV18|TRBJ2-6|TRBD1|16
ASSPPEEGAAGANVLT
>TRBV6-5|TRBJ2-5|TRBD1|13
ASSPVGQGQETQY
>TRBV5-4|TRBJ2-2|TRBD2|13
ASSSAGVVTGELF
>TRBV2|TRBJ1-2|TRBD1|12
ASSEAGTGRSYT
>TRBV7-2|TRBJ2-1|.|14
ASSPGPSGSYNEQF
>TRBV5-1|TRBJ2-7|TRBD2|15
ASSSRLAGGSTYEQY
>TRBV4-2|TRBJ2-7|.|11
ASSQESGLEQY
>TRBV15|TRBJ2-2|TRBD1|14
ATSLPDRGLTGELF
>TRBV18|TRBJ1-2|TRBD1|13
ASSQGQELNYGYT
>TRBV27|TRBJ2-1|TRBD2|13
ASSLSGGRSNEQF
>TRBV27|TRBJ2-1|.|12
ASSWVTRTNEQF
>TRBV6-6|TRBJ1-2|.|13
ASRSRRGPVYGYT
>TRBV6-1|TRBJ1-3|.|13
ASSETGWAGNTIY
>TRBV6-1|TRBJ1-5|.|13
ASSESGRVNQPQH
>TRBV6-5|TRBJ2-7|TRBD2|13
ASSYDRTSGDEQY
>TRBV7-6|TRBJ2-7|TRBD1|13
ASSLVQGRSYEQY